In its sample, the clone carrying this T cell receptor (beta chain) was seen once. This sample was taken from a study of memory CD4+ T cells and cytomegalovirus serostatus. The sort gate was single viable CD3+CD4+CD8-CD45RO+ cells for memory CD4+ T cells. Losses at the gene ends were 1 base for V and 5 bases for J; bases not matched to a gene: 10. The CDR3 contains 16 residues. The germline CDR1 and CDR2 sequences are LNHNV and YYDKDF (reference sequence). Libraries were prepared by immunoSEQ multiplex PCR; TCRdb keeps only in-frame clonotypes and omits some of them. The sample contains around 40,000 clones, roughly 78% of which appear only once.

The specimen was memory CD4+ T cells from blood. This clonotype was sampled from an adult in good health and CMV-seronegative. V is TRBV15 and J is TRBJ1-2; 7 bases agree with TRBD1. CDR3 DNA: TGTGCCACCAGCAGAGGACCCGCAGGGGGTGGGTATGGCTACACCTTC. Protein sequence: CATSRGPAGGGYGYTF.